The sequence of this T cell receptor (beta chain) was determined in a study of beta chain features in type 1 diabetes. Expressed TCRB transcripts got sequenced, as all isolated RNA was reverse transcribed. Using immunoSEQ multiplex PCR, the repertoire was profiled, and TCRdb retains in-frame clones only, with some absent. The sample consists of roughly 250,000 clones, about 70% of them appearing once. The V gene end was trimmed by 1 base and the J gene end by 3 bases; junction bases not matched to a gene: 2. The germline V gene has CDR1 GTSNPN and CDR2 SVGIG (reference sequence). The CDR3 extends over 13 amino acids. This clone showed up just once.

V usage is TRBV30 and J usage is TRBJ1-2, with 7 positions matching TRBD1. This TCR was sampled from a man aged 30 to 45 in good health. Source material: naive CD4+ T cells from blood. CDR3 in amino acids: CAWSEGGDYGYTF. The CDR3 coding sequence is TGTGCCTGGAGTGAAGGGGGCGACTATGGCTACACCTTC.